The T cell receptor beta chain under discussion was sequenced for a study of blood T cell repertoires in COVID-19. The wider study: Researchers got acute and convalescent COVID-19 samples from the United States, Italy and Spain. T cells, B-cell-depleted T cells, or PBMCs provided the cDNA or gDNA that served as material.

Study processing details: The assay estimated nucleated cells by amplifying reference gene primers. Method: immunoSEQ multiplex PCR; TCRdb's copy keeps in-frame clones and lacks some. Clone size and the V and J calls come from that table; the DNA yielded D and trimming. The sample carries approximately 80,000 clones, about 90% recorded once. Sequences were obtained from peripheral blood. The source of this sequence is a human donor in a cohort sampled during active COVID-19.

CDR3 loop: CASSSNSSGANVLTF. Here the CDR3 DNA reads TGTGCCAGCAGCTCCAACAGCTCTGGGGCCAACGTCCTGACTTTC. This chain connects TRBV7-9 to TRBJ2-6; D gene uncertain. The germline V gene has CDR1 SEHNR and CDR2 FQNEAQ (reference sequence). V lost 4 bases to trimming and J lost 0 bases, with 7 bases between them. This CDR3 has 15 residues.